The 15 T cell receptor beta chains below were found in one sample sequenced in a study of blood T cell repertoires in COVID-19. The protocol was immunoSEQ multiplex PCR, while the TCRdb copy is restricted to in-frame clones and leaves out a portion. The sample includes about 320,000 clones, over 75% seen only once; the top ten take less than 6.5%. Specimen: PBMCs or T cells enriched from blood (not recorded which). These receptors originate from a man younger than 45 who had recovered from COVID-19.

CDR3 amino acids: CASSLLWVAGDENTQYF. The DNA for the CDR3 is TGTGCCAGCAGTCTACTGTGGGTAGCGGGGGACGAAAATACGCAGTATTTT. This chain links TRBV27 with TRBJ2-3; 9 bases are shared with TRBD2. V was clipped by 5 bases and J by 7 bases; unmatched bases: 16. The CDR3 contains 17 residues. Germline CDR1 is MNHEY and CDR2 is SMNVEV (reference sequence).

This chain uses TRBV12-3 or TRBV12-4 with TRBJ1-1, with unresolved D. The CDR3 covers 13 residues. Trimming removed 3 bases at V and 3 bases at J, with 8 bases between. The CDR3 nucleotides are TGTGCCAGCAGTTTGGACGGGGACACTGAAGCTTTCTTT. This translates into CASSLDGDTEAFF.

CDR3 nucleotide sequence: TGTGCCAGCAGTACCAGACTCACTGAAGCTTTCTTT. Its protein is CASSTRLTEAFF. This chain joins TRBV28 and TRBJ1-1; D is unresolved. Germline lookup yields CDR1 MDHEN and CDR2 SYDVKM. This CDR3 is 12 amino acids long. The V end lost 5 bases, the J end lost 4 bases, and 8 bases lay between the germline ends.

J is TRBJ1-5 and V is TRBV12-3 or TRBV12-4; D is possibly TRBD1 (6 bases). CDR3 length equals 13 residues. Trimming stripped 4 bases from V and 7 bases from J, with 11 bases between. This CDR3 reads CASSWTERQPQHF. The CDR3 region has the DNA TGTGCCAGCAGTTGGACAGAAAGGCAGCCCCAGCATTTT.

The chain carries TRBV4-1 and TRBJ1-3; D is unclear. The length of the CDR3 is 13 residues. V was pared by 8 bases and J by 4 bases, with 12 bases between. CDR1 and CDR2 from the germline V gene are MGHRA and YSYEKL. The CDR3 coding sequence is TGCGCCAGCGGTTACGCGGCGGGAAACACCATATATTTT. The encoded protein is CASGYAAGNTIYF.

The chain uses TRBV6-1 and TRBJ1-1; no definite D call. Trimming took 2 bases from V and 1 from J, leaving 8 bases between them. This CDR3 contains 14 residues. Germline V lookup: CDR1 MNHNS, CDR2 SASEGT. The CDR3 region is CASSERGKNTEAFF. The CDR3 DNA reads TGTGCCAGCAGTGAACGAGGGAAGAACACTGAAGCTTTCTTT.

The chain uses TRBV7-9 and TRBJ2-1, with D tentatively TRBD1 (6 bases). V shed 3 bases and J shed 4 bases, with 10 bases lying between them. The CDR3 sequence is 14 residues long. Germline assignment: CDR1 SEHNR and CDR2 FQNEAQ (reference sequence). The DNA of the CDR3 is TGTGCCAGCAGCTTCCGGGACACATACAATGAGCAGTTCTTC. It specifies CASSFRDTYNEQFF.

CDR3 loop: CASSPAGGNTEAFF. CDR3 DNA sequence: TGTGCCAGCAGCCCTGCAGGGGGCAATACTGAAGCTTTCTTT. The chain has TRBV5-4 and TRBJ1-1; TRBD1 aligns across 8 bases. CDR3 length equals 14 residues. J was trimmed by 5 bases and V by 4 bases; bases with no gene match: 7. Looked up from germline, CDR1 is SGHNT and CDR2 is YYREEE (reference sequence).

This chain joins TRBV3-1 (or the pseudogene TRBV3-2) and TRBJ2-5, with 10 bases fitting TRBD1. The ends lost 4 bases at V and 1 base at J; junction bases unmatched: 3. Looked up from germline, CDR1 is LGHDT and CDR2 is YNNKEL (reference sequence). The CDR3 consists of 15 residues. This CDR3 reads CASSRGTGAQETQYF. In DNA form, the CDR3 reads TGTGCCAGCAGCCGGGGGACAGGGGCCCAAGAGACCCAGTACTTC.

This clone was seen more than once but under ten times. The chain employs TRBV4-1 and TRBJ1-5, with D perhaps matching TRBD1 (5 bases). The germline V and J ends were trimmed by 0 bases and 4 bases, with 7 bases remaining between them. The germline CDR1 and CDR2 sequences are MGHRA and YSYEKL. The CDR3 length is 14 residues. The CDR3 reads CASSQESGNQPQHF. The CDR3 region has the DNA TGCGCCAGCAGCCAAGAGTCAGGGAATCAGCCCCAGCATTTT.

This clone has just one count. The chain recombines TRBV7-2 with TRBJ1-6; D unclear. The germline V gene encodes CDR1 SGHTA and CDR2 FQGNSA. The CDR3 has 13 amino acids. V lost 1 base and J 9 bases, leaving 7 bases between the germline ends. In nucleotides, the CDR3 is TGTGCCAGCAGCTTAGTGGGGAGTTCACCCCTCCACTTT. This gives the protein CASSLVGSSPLHF.

V and J are TRBV5-1 and TRBJ1-2; a possible D gene is TRBD1 (5 bases). From germline, CDR1 is SGHRS and CDR2 YFSETQ. Deletions cut 0 bases from V and 7 bases from J, with 16 bases between. The CDR3 is 15 residues long. The CDR3 region has the DNA TGCGCCAGCAGCTTGGTATCTGCAGGGATTGGTGGCTACACCTTC. It is translated as CASSLVSAGIGGYTF.

With regard to this clone: Other DNA sequences of this sample code for an identical CDR3. The V gene is TRBV19, the J gene TRBJ1-5; the D is unclear. The CDR3 totals 13 residues. CDR1 is LNHDA, CDR2 SQIVND, per germline (reference sequence). V lost 1 base and J 3 bases, leaving 4 bases between the germline ends. CDR3 amino acids: CASSIGANQPQHF. In DNA, the CDR3 is TGTGCCAGTAGTATAGGGGCCAATCAGCCCCAGCATTTT.

The chain links TRBV24-1 to TRBJ2-1; 8 bases agree with TRBD2. This CDR3 contains 16 residues. Germline V lookup: CDR1 KGHDR, CDR2 SFDVKD. J was trimmed by 1 base and V by 0 bases; bases with no gene match: 1. The CDR3, as DNA: TGTGCCACCAGTGATTTGCGGGGGGGGTCCTACAATGAGCAGTTCTTC. Its protein product is CATSDLRGGSYNEQFF.

The rearrangement joins TRBV7-8 to TRBJ1-2; TRBD1 agrees at 7 bases. Germline CDR1 is SGHVS and CDR2 is FQNEAQ. There are 14 residues in the CDR3. J lost 3 bases, V lost 0 bases, and 1 base had no gene match. The CDR3 protein is CASSLATGYYGYTF. CDR3 DNA: TGTGCCAGCAGCTTAGCGACAGGGTACTATGGCTACACCTTC. The complete variable domain, with remaining parts taken from reference TRBV7-8 and TRBJ1-2, reads GAGVSQSPRYKVAKRGQDVALRCDPISGHVSLFWYQQALGQGPEFLTYFQNEAQLDKSGLPSDRFFAERPEGSVSTLKIQRTQQEDSAVYLCASSLATGYYGYTFGSGTRLTVV.